What follows are 14 T cell receptor beta chains derived from one specimen sequenced in a study of blood T cell repertoires in COVID-19. Profiling relied on immunoSEQ multiplex PCR, and the TCRdb table lists in-frame clones only, not all of them. The repertoire includes about 170,000 clones, approximately 86% of them detected once, and roughly 2.5% sits in the top ten. The specimen was peripheral blood. The receptors were gathered from a woman of 80 years or more with COVID-19, enrolled during active disease.

The rearrangement joins TRBV19 to TRBJ1-4, with unresolved D. Germline loops: CDR1 LNHDA, CDR2 SQIVND (reference sequence). The CDR3 loop spans 14 amino acids. Trimming removed 7 bases from V and 10 bases from J, with 19 bases in between. The CDR3 nucleotides read TGTGCCAGTATCGACAACGCGGGAGTTGGAAAACTGTTTTTT. Amino acids: CASIDNAGVGKLFF.

The chain joins TRBV29-1 to TRBJ1-1; a possible D gene is TRBD1 (5 bases). The germline V gene has CDR1 SQVTM and CDR2 ANQGSEA. V dropped 5 bases and J dropped 4 bases, with 8 bases sitting between them. The CDR3 has 11 residues. CDR3 sequence: CSVSGGTEAFF. The CDR3 bases are TGCAGCGTTAGCGGGGGCACTGAAGCTTTCTTT.

The genes are TRBV27 and TRBJ2-1; 7 bases are a match to TRBD1. CDR3 size: 12 residues. Germline trimming cut 6 bases from V and 8 bases from J; bases unmatched to any gene: 4. Germline lookup yields CDR1 MNHEY and CDR2 SMNVEV (reference sequence). This chain's CDR3 is CASSVQGYEQFF. CDR3 DNA sequence: TGTGCCAGCAGCGTACAGGGGTATGAGCAGTTCTTC.

The rearrangement links TRBV28 to TRBJ1-1; TRBD1 is a possible D gene (6 bases). Germline CDR1 is MDHEN and CDR2 is SYDVKM. Trimming shortened V by 5 bases and J by 1 base, and 11 bases separated the two germline ends. This CDR3 has 14 amino acids. CDR3 sequence reads: CASSSGQPNTEAFF. The CDR3 DNA sequence: TGTGCCAGCAGTAGCGGACAGCCGAACACTGAAGCTTTCTTT.

The chain has TRBV28 and TRBJ1-2, with 8 bases fitting TRBD1. The CDR3 sequence is 15 residues long. V shed 6 bases, J shed 7 bases, and the junction held 13 bases outside the gene matches. Germline V gene data show CDR1 as MDHEN and CDR2 as SYDVKM. The CDR3 DNA sequence: TGTGCCAGCAGCCCACGTGGACAGGGCTCCGGTGGCTACACCTTC. Residues: CASSPRGQGSGGYTF.

The chain joins TRBV19 to TRBJ1-3; D call uncertain. The CDR3 has 12 amino acids. Germline CDR1 is LNHDA and CDR2 is SQIVND (reference sequence). The V end was cut by 6 bases, the J end by 2 bases, with 5 bases between. In DNA, the CDR3 is TGTGCCAGTAGCTATCCTGGAAACACCATATATTTT. Its protein product is CASSYPGNTIYF.

The chain employs TRBV5-1 and TRBJ2-7, with D possibly TRBD2 on 5 matching bases. CDR3 length: 12 amino acids. Trimming removed 2 bases from V and 7 bases from J, with 10 bases in between. The V gene's germline CDR1 is SGHRS and CDR2 YFSETQ. The CDR3 DNA is TGCGCCAGCAGCTTAGTCGGGGAAGAGCAGTACTTC. It translates to CASSLVGEEQYF.

The V and J genes are TRBV11-1 and TRBJ2-7, with 9 bases identical to TRBD1. The CDR3 covers 15 residues. V lost 5 bases and J lost 2; bases outside the gene matches: 7. Germline assignment: CDR1 SGHAT and CDR2 FQDESV (reference sequence). The CDR3 here is CASSNTGTGPYEQYF. The CDR3 DNA sequence: TGTGCCAGCAGCAATACCGGGACAGGGCCCTACGAGCAGTACTTC.

The chain is built from TRBV12-3 or TRBV12-4 and TRBJ1-1; D might be TRBD1 (6 bases). Trimming cost V 5 bases and J 8 bases, with 15 bases left between them. The CDR3 has 13 amino acids. CDR3 DNA sequence: TGTGCCAGCAGTCGCCAACAGGGCCGGGAAGCTTTCTTT. Translation: CASSRQQGREAFF.

The chain links TRBV6-5 to TRBJ1-2; 9 nucleotides match TRBD1. The CDR3 extends over 15 amino acids. J lost 3 bases, V lost 8 bases, and 10 bases had no gene match. Germline V lookup: CDR1 MNHEY, CDR2 SVGAGI. CDR3 nucleotide sequence: TGTGCCAGCGTTTATAAAACAGGGGGCGACTATGGCTACACCTTC. Translated: CASVYKTGGDYGYTF.

The chain uses TRBV5-1 and TRBJ2-3; no reliable D call. Germline V gene data show CDR1 as SGHRS and CDR2 as YFSETQ. The CDR3 totals 15 residues. V was shortened by 0 bases and J by 3 bases, with 11 bases between the two germline ends. Here the CDR3 reads CASSLETRLTDTQYF. CDR3 coding DNA: TGCGCCAGCAGCTTGGAAACAAGACTGACAGATACGCAGTATTTT.

CDR3 coding DNA: TGTGCCAGCAGTGGGGACAGGGGAAGTAATACCGGGGAGCTGTTTTTT. Protein sequence: CASSGDRGSNTGELFF. This chain connects TRBV2 to TRBJ2-2; 10 bases are a match to TRBD1. The germline V gene encodes CDR1 SNHLY and CDR2 FYNNEI. The CDR3 is made up of 16 amino acids. Trimming took 4 bases from V and 5 from J; bases not matched to a gene: 7.

The chain couples TRBV4-3 to TRBJ2-3, with 8 bases aligning to TRBD2. There are 15 residues in the CDR3. CDR1 LGHNA and CDR2 YSLEER come from the germline V gene. Losses at the gene ends were 2 bases for V and 4 bases for J; bases not matched to a gene: 5. CDR3 amino acids: CASSQMGREADTQYF. CDR3 DNA sequence: TGCGCCAGCAGCCAAATGGGGCGGGAGGCAGATACGCAGTATTTT.

The table lists this clone with a count of one. The rearrangement links TRBV20-1 to TRBJ1-1, with D unresolved. The germline gives CDR1 DFQATT, CDR2 SNEGSKA (reference sequence). V lost 3 bases, J lost 4 bases, and 12 bases lay in between. The CDR3 totals 13 residues. The CDR3 region is CSASRSGGTEAFF. The CDR3 DNA reads as TGCAGTGCTAGTCGATCGGGAGGCACTGAAGCTTTCTTT.